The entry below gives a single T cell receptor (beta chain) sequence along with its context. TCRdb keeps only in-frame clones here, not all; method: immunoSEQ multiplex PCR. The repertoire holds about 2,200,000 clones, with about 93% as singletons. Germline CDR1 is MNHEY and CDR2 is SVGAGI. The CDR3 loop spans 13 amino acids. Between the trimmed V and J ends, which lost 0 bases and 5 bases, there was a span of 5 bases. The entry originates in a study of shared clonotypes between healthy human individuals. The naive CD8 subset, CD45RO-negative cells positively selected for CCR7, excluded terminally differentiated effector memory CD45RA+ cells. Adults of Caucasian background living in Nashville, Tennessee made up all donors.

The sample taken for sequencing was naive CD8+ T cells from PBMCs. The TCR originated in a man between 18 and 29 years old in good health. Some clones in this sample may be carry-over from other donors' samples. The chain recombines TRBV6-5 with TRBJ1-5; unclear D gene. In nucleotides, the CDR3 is TGTGCCAGCAGTTACTCAACGGATCAGCCCCAGCATTTT. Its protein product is CASSYSTDQPQHF.